Described below is a single TCR beta chain sequence and its context. It has no known antigen specificity. No base quality information exists; no much larger clone differs at one position. This entry comes from a study of T cell responses to AZD1222 COVID-19 vaccine (dated by TCRdb to the early 2020s). Regarding the complete study: TCR sequencing was performed for approximately 240 trial participants, of whom about 200 were given two doses of AZD1222 and roughly 25 were given two doses of MenACWY control vaccine. Enrollment into the trials was organized by age into subgroups of 18-55, 56-69 and 70-plus years, and those subgroups contained about 150, 27 and 61 TCR-sequenced participants, respectively. General conclusions and limits of the study: Conclusions about previously exposed vaccinees were limited because only 6 or 7 AZD1222 recipients were SARS-CoV-2 seropositive at baseline. Because no samples from the day 14 peak response were available, repertoires could be characterized only after the peak T cell response. After two AZD1222 doses, spike-specific TCR breadth and depth were significantly higher than at day 0 and than in MenACWY recipients. The vaccine-associated CD4 TCRs covered the entire spike protein, and the dominant responses fell in regions 160-218 and 743-854. In the small 56-69-year group, the increase in depth fell short of significance, most likely because of low power. Epitopes outside the regions mutated in the B.1.351 and B.1.1.7 variants were reportedly recognized by nearly half of the unique spike-specific TCRs. Participants were mostly white British and included more females than males, and it was suggested by the authors that clonal diversity may have been underestimated.

The sample's time point, from its label and the paper: about 28 days (+/-7) after the second vaccine dose. Per the publication, the treatment or condition label means: meningococcal conjugate vaccine given as trial control. The vaccinee samples were drawn from two UK trials, COV001 and COV002, one of which was a single-blind randomized controlled phase 2/3 trial testing AZD1222 (ChAdOx1 nCoV-19) in healthy adults. Trial participant PBMC samples were collected at day 0 and day 28 after the second dose for TCRbeta chain sequencing. V trim: 4 bases; J trim: 6 bases; unmatched bases: 8. Its CDR3 holds 15 amino acids, cysteine through phenylalanine. The kept DNA is CDR3 alone, 45 bases in frame from the first base. Based on the germline V gene, the CDR1 and CDR2 sequences are KGHSH and LQKENI. The CDR3 regions of human TCRbeta chains were analyzed by immunosequencing. The original pipeline was this. TCRs in the repertoires were compared against a reference library of SARS-CoV-2-specific TCRs that had been generated with the MIRA antigen-specificity platform. Breadth was defined as the fraction of unique TCRs that were SARS-CoV-2-associated, and depth was defined as the fraction of total T cells that were SARS-CoV-2-associated. Using the MIRA data, every spike-specific TCR was mapped to the spike region that the TCR reacted to and assigned to either a CD4 or a CD8 class. Log10-transformed breadth and depth values were compared by one-way ANOVA with Sidak's multiple comparisons tests. As stored in TCRdb, this immuneACCESS dataset retains in-frame rearrangements with V and J assigned. A fraction of the clones does not appear; measured against another copy, unresolved V genes explain less than half of the discrepancy, and the remainder lacks a known reason. V and J calls and clone size are copied from that table; D and trimming were computed from the DNA. Across this sample there are approximately 100,000 clones, with 86% seen only once. Over 3% of the sample belongs to the ten largest clones.

The sequence joins TRBV18 to TRBJ1-5; TRBD1 lines up with 8 middle nucleotides. The sample consisted of peripheral blood, taken 28 days after the second dose of the MenACWY control vaccine. The receptor was isolated from an adult who received the MenACWY meningococcal vaccine as a control. For the CDR3, the sequence is CASSQGQGRGQPQHF. The nucleotides read TGTGCCAGCTCACAAGGACAGGGAAGGGGTCAGCCCCAGCATTTT.